A selection of T cell receptor beta chains follows, all from one sample in a study of spatial heterogeneity in lung cancer. TCRdb called the 5' RACE reads again in MiXCR, with one record for every CDR3 protein. The sample records more than 20,000 distinct CDR3 sequences, about 2.7% being singletons. The sequenced sample was lung tumor tissue, obtained at surgery. The source is a male donor with early-stage non-small cell lung cancer. The CDR3 runs from the conserved cysteine through the conserved F or W. The D gene is left open where the match is weak. The size field is filled for only some rows; it gives once, few, many or a size class.

D	size	J	V	CDR3	DNA
TRBD1	many	TRBJ1-1	TRBV11-1	CASSSVGQGPPEAFF	TGTGCCAGCAGCTCCGTGGGACAGGGACCCCCTGAAGCTTTCTTT
TRBD1	many	TRBJ2-7	TRBV19	CASSYRDSVSYEQYF	TGTGCCAGTAGTTACCGGGACAGCGTTTCCTACGAGCAGTACTTC
-	many	TRBJ1-2	TRBV11-1	CASSAPGTSRVGYTF	TGTGCCAGCAGCGCCCCAGGGACATCCAGAGTTGGCTACACCTTC
-	many	TRBJ2-1	TRBV7-9	CASSLAGTFTNEQFF	TGTGCCAGCAGCTTAGCCGGGACTTTCACTAATGAGCAGTTCTTC
-	many	TRBJ2-2	TRBV3-1	CASSQDGPPGELFF	TGTGCCAGCAGCCAAGATGGACCCCCCGGGGAGCTGTTTTTT
-	many	TRBJ2-1	TRBV6-2/TRBV6-3	CASRTPPTNNNEQFF	TGTGCCAGCAGAACCCCCCCGACTAATAACAATGAGCAGTTCTTC
-	many	TRBJ1-1	TRBV7-6	CASSRRDATEAFF	TGTGCCAGCAGCCGTCGCGATGCTACTGAAGCTTTCTTT
TRBD2	many	TRBJ2-7	TRBV27	CASSFGSSGRHEQYF	TGTGCCAGCAGTTTTGGTAGTAGCGGGAGGCACGAGCAGTACTTC
TRBD1	many	TRBJ1-5	TRBV29-1	CSVGTGVNQPQHF	TGCAGCGTCGGGACAGGGGTGAATCAGCCCCAGCATTTT
TRBD1	many	TRBJ2-5	TRBV11-3	CASSTDREKETQYF	TGTGCCAGCAGTACCGACAGGGAAAAAGAGACCCAGTACTTC
TRBD1	many	TRBJ1-2	TRBV6-5	CASSLRTGRESNYGYTF	TGTGCCAGCAGTCTCCGGACAGGGAGGGAGTCTAACTATGGCTACACCTTC
TRBD2	many	TRBJ2-2	TRBV7-2	CAIPGLLNTGELFF	TGTGCCATCCCGGGACTACTTAACACCGGGGAGCTGTTTTTT
TRBD2	many	TRBJ2-3	TRBV10-3	CAISESKASGGADTQYF	TGTGCCATCAGTGAGTCTAAGGCTAGCGGGGGCGCAGATACGCAGTATTTT
TRBD1	many	TRBJ1-1	TRBV12-3/TRBV12-4	CASSPGTGGKNTEAFF	TGTGCCAGCAGCCCCGGGACAGGGGGTAAGAACACTGAAGCTTTCTTT
-	medium-sized	TRBJ2-3	TRBV20-1	CSAPGTTDTQYF	TGCAGTGCCCCTGGGACCACAGATACGCAGTATTTT
TRBD2	many	TRBJ2-7	TRBV29-1	CSVGGVAGQDEQYF	TGCAGCGTTGGGGGTGTAGCGGGACAAGACGAGCAGTACTTC
TRBD2	many	TRBJ2-7	TRBV5-4	CASSWELAEFYEQYF	TGTGCCAGCAGCTGGGAACTAGCGGAATTCTACGAGCAGTACTTC
TRBD1	many	TRBJ2-2	TRBV9	CASSFGQGGTGELFF	TGTGCCAGCAGCTTTGGACAGGGTGGCACCGGGGAGCTGTTTTTT
-	-	TRBJ2-3	TRBV23-1	CASGPKTADTQYF	TGCGCCAGCGGGCCGAAAACGGCGGATACGCAGTATTTT
-	many	TRBJ2-1	TRBV18	CASSPPSGSVEQFF	TGTGCCAGCTCACCACCTTCAGGGTCCGTGGAGCAGTTCTTC
TRBD1	many	TRBJ1-4	TRBV11-2	CASSLDQGARVFF	TGTGCCAGCAGCTTAGACCAGGGGGCGCGGGTGTTTTTT
TRBD1	many	TRBJ1-1	TRBV4-1	CASSETDRKTEAFF	TGCGCCAGCAGCGAGACGGACAGGAAGACTGAAGCTTTCTTT
-	many	TRBJ2-1	TRBV4-1	CASSQVLWGADNEQFF	TGCGCCAGCAGCCAAGTGTTGTGGGGGGCGGACAATGAGCAGTTCTTC
TRBD2	many	TRBJ2-7	TRBV29-1	CSVESGRSYEQYF	TGCAGCGTTGAAAGCGGGAGGTCCTACGAGCAGTACTTC
-	many	TRBJ2-3	TRBV14	CASSHRSLARPDTQYF	TGTGCCAGCAGCCATCGCTCACTAGCCCGACCTGATACGCAGTATTTT
-	many	TRBJ1-6	TRBV28	CASSPFDRQHSPLHF	TGTGCCAGCAGTCCCTTTGACAGGCAGCATTCACCCCTCCACTTT
-	many	TRBJ2-7	TRBV7-8	CASSLVGLGSYEQYF	TGTGCCAGCAGCTTAGTGGGGTTAGGGTCCTACGAGCAGTACTTC
TRBD1	many	TRBJ1-1	TRBV6-5	CASSIRTGNTEAFF	TGTGCCAGCAGTATTAGGACAGGGAACACTGAAGCTTTCTTT
TRBD2	many	TRBJ2-1	TRBV12-3/TRBV12-4	CASSQLAGASDEQFF	TGTGCCAGCAGTCAACTAGCGGGAGCGTCTGATGAGCAGTTCTTC
-	many	TRBJ1-1	TRBV7-2	CASSTQVNTEAFF	TGTGCCAGCAGCACGCAGGTGAACACTGAAGCTTTCTTT
-	many	TRBJ1-1	TRBV6-1	CASRGTGVTEAFF	TGTGCCAGCAGAGGGACCGGGGTGACTGAAGCTTTCTTT